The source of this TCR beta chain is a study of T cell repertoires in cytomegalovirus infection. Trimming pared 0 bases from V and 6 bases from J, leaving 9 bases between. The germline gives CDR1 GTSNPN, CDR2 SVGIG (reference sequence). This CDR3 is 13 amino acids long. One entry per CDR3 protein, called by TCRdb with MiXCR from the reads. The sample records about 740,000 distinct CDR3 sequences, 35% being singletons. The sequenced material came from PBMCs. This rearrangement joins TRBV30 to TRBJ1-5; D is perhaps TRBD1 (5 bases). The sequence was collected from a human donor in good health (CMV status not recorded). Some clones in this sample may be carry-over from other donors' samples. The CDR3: CAWSVRGGQPQHF. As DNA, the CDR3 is TGTGCCTGGAGTGTGCGGGGCGGTCAGCCCCAGCATTTT. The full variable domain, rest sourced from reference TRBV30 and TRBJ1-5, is SQTIHQWPATLVQPVGSPLSLECTVEGTSNPNLYWYRQAAGRGLQLLFYSVGIGQISSEVPQNLSASRPQDRQFILSSKKLLLSDSGFYLCAWSVRGGQPQHFGDGTRLSIL.